Shown below are 18 T cell receptor beta chains from a single sample sequenced in a study of T cell responses to AZD1222 COVID-19 vaccine. Measured with immunoSEQ multiplex PCR; TCRdb has only the in-frame clones, and not every one. The profile shows over 130,000 clones, 75% to 95% of them singletons. Sequenced here: peripheral blood, sampled 28 days after the second AZD1222 dose. The receptors come from an adult who received the AZD1222 COVID-19 vaccine.

V usage is TRBV7-9 and J usage is TRBJ2-3, with D possibly being TRBD2 (7 bases). Trimming cost V 8 bases and J 4 bases, with 10 bases left between them. Germline assignment: CDR1 SEHNR and CDR2 FQNEAQ (reference sequence). CDR3 length: 12 residues. The DNA of the CDR3 is TGTGCCAGCGGGAGGGGGGCAGATACGCAGTATTTT. Its protein product is CASGRGADTQYF.

This sequence joins TRBV2 and TRBJ2-3; D is uncertain. V was trimmed by 6 bases and J by 5 bases, leaving 12 bases between them. The CDR3 runs to 13 residues. CDR1 is SNHLY, CDR2 FYNNEI, per germline. Here the CDR3 reads CASSALRKDTQYF. The CDR3 DNA sequence: TGTGCCAGCAGCGCCTTACGAAAAGATACGCAGTATTTT.

This sequence joins TRBV23-1 and TRBJ2-3; 11 nucleotides line up with TRBD2. TRBV23-1 falls under the ORF class, with uncertain function. V gave up 3 bases and J gave up 5 bases; unmatched junction bases: 10. This CDR3 has 17 amino acids. The CDR3 sequence: CASSQGLAVLWGDTQYF. The DNA for the CDR3 is TGCGCCAGCAGTCAGGGACTAGCGGTCCTTTGGGGAGATACGCAGTATTTT.

The J gene is TRBJ1-2, the V gene TRBV29-1, with D uncertain. This CDR3 is 10 amino acids long. CDR1 SQVTM and CDR2 ANQGSEA come from the germline V gene. Trimming took 3 bases from V and 8 from J, leaving 7 bases between them. In nucleotides, the CDR3 is TGCAGCGTTGATGGCGGGGGCTACACCTTC. It is translated as CSVDGGGYTF.

V is TRBV6-4 and J is TRBJ2-7, with TRBD1 matching 8 bases. Germline V gene sequence: CDR1 MRHNA, CDR2 SNTAGT. The ends lost 2 bases at V and 2 bases at J; junction bases unmatched: 8. The CDR3 has 16 amino acids. CDR3 nucleotide sequence: TGTGCCAGCAGTGACCCTCCCGGACAGGGACCCTACGAGCAGTACTTC. The encoded protein is CASSDPPGQGPYEQYF.

Many counts were recorded for this clone. The chain joins TRBV19 to TRBJ2-1; 8 positions agree with TRBD1. CDR3 length: 14 amino acids. Germline lookup yields CDR1 LNHDA and CDR2 SQIVND (reference sequence). J was trimmed by 5 bases and V by 6 bases; bases with no gene match: 6. The CDR3 region has the DNA TGTGCCAGTAGCCCGGGACAGGATCACAATGAGCAGTTCTTC. Its protein product is CASSPGQDHNEQFF.

The chain joins TRBV21-1 to TRBJ2-3. TRBV21-1 is given as a pseudogene. This CDR3 is built from 16 residues. The CDR3 DNA sequence: TGTGCCAGCAGCTATAGGGGCGGGTCAAGCACAGATACGCAGTATTTT. This translates into CASSYRGGSSTDTQYF.

The J gene is TRBJ1-3, the V gene TRBV6-5; the D is unclear. V dropped 6 bases and J dropped 2 bases, with 14 bases sitting between them. Germline loops: CDR1 MNHEY, CDR2 SVGAGI. The CDR3 has 15 amino acids. The chain's CDR3 is CASSQGNIAGNTIYF. The CDR3, as DNA: TGTGCCAGCAGCCAAGGGAATATCGCTGGAAACACCATATATTTT.

The V gene is TRBV5-1, the J gene TRBJ1-2, with D perhaps TRBD1 (5 bases). Trimming removed 0 bases at V and 5 bases at J, with 11 bases between. Germline V lookup: CDR1 SGHRS, CDR2 YFSETQ. The CDR3 loop spans 14 amino acids. CDR3 residues: CASSLGDSRYGYTF. In DNA form, the CDR3 reads TGCGCCAGCAGCTTGGGCGACAGTCGATATGGCTACACCTTC.

The J gene is TRBJ1-1, the V gene TRBV5-8, with a possible D match to TRBD1 (5 bases). Germline values: CDR1 SGHTS, CDR2 YDEGEE. Between the trimmed V and J ends, which lost 5 bases and 3 bases, there was a span of 11 bases. This CDR3 comprises 13 residues. The CDR3 DNA follows: TGTGCCAGCAGGTTTGACAGAGACACTGAAGCTTTCTTT. This sequence encodes CASRFDRDTEAFF.

The rearrangement uses TRBV5-1 and TRBJ2-5, with 13 bases fitting TRBD2. This CDR3 comprises 17 residues. The V segment lost 0 bases and the J segment 5 bases; nucleotides outside the gene matches: 7. Germline loops: CDR1 SGHRS, CDR2 YFSETQ. The CDR3 DNA follows: TGCGCCAGCAGCTTGGGTGGACTAGCGGGAGTGGCTGAGACCCAGTACTTC. The encoded protein is CASSLGGLAGVAETQYF.

The chain employs TRBV30 and TRBJ2-1, with 12 bases lining up with TRBD1. The ends lost 2 bases at V and 9 bases at J; junction bases unmatched: 8. CDR3 size: 15 residues. Germline CDR1 reads GTSNPN; CDR2 reads SVGIG (reference sequence). CDR3 residues: CAWSLPGQGASEQFF. The CDR3, as DNA: TGTGCCTGGAGTCTCCCGGGACAGGGGGCTAGTGAGCAGTTCTTC.

The chain recombines TRBV2 with TRBJ2-7; D is unresolved. Germline CDR1 reads SNHLY; CDR2 reads FYNNEI. The length of the CDR3 is 12 residues. V was cut by 2 bases and J by 2 bases, with 4 bases left in between. CDR3 residues: CASSESAYEQYF. CDR3 nucleotides: TGTGCCAGCAGTGAATCCGCCTACGAGCAGTACTTC.

V and J are TRBV5-1 and TRBJ1-1; TRBD1 matches 9 bases. V lost 2 bases and J lost 4; bases outside the gene matches: 6. The germline gives CDR1 SGHRS, CDR2 YFSETQ. CDR3 length: 15 amino acids. In DNA form, the CDR3 reads TGCGCCAGCAGCTTACAGGGGGCCGCCGGCACTGAAGCTTTCTTT. Translated: CASSLQGAAGTEAFF.

V and J are TRBV30 and TRBJ1-1; no reliable D call. This CDR3 spans 11 amino acids. Germline values: CDR1 GTSNPN, CDR2 SVGIG (reference sequence). Trimming removed 5 bases at V and 6 bases at J, with 10 bases between. The CDR3 nucleotides are TGTGCCTGGCGTGACTTACCTGAAGCTTTCTTT. It translates to CAWRDLPEAFF.

The chain uses TRBV6-5 and TRBJ1-6; TRBD1 matches 9 bases. The CDR3 consists of 14 residues. In germline, CDR1 is MNHEY, CDR2 SVGAGI. Trimming took 6 bases from V and 8 from J; bases not matched to a gene: 5. The CDR3 loop reads CASSTGTGYSPLHF. In DNA, the CDR3 is TGTGCCAGCAGCACCGGGACAGGGTATTCACCCCTCCACTTT.

The chain recombines TRBV19 with TRBJ1-1; TRBD1 is a possible D gene (6 bases). This CDR3 is 15 amino acids long. Deletions cut 3 bases from V and 0 bases from J, with 11 bases between. Germline values: CDR1 LNHDA, CDR2 SQIVND (reference sequence). In nucleotides, the CDR3 is TGTGCCAGTAGTATCCCACAGGGACTGAACACTGAAGCTTTCTTT. This sequence encodes CASSIPQGLNTEAFF.

The chain carries TRBV5-6 and TRBJ2-1; 14 nucleotides line up with TRBD2. Germline values: CDR1 SGHDT, CDR2 YYEEEE. This CDR3 contains 16 residues. The J segment lost 9 bases and the V segment lost 4 bases, leaving 9 bases of the junction unmatched. CDR3 amino acids: CASSQGRTSGRFEQFF. In DNA, the CDR3 is TGTGCCAGCAGCCAAGGCAGGACTAGCGGGAGGTTTGAGCAGTTCTTC.